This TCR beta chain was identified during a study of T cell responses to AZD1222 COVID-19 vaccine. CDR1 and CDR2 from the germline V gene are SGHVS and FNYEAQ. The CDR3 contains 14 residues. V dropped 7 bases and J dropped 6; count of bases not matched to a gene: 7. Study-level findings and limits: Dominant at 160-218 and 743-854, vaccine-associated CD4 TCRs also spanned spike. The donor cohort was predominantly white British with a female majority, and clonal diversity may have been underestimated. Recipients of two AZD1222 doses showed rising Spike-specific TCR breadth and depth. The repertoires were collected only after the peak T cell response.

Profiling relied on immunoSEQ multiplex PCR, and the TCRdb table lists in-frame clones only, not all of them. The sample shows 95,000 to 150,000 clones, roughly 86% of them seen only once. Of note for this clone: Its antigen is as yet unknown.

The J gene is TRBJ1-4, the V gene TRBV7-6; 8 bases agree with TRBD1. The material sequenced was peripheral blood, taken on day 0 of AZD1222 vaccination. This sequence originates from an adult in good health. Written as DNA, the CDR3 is TGTGCCAGCAAATACGGGACAGGTGATGAAAAACTGTTTTTT. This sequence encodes CASKYGTGDEKLFF.